Listed below are T cell receptor beta chains from one sample, sequenced in a study of technical replicates of blood from a handful of donors. The protocol was immunoSEQ multiplex PCR, while the TCRdb copy is restricted to in-frame clones and leaves out a portion. The sample shows approximately 80,000 clones, approximately 89% of them seen only once. The sample comprised T cells isolated from PBMCs. The receptors stem from a human donor in good health. Both conserved end residues are part of each CDR3. A D gene is named only where the DNA matches it firmly. Only part of the rows carry a size: once, few, many, or a class if the clone is expanded.

V gene	clone size	J gene	D gene	CDR3 DNA	CDR3 protein
TRBV9	NA	TRBJ2-1	TRBD2	TGTGCCAGCACTCCCCATCTAGCGGTTTCCTACAATGAGCAGTTCTTC	CASTPHLAVSYNEQFF
TRBV28	NA	TRBJ1-5	NA	TGTGCCAGCAGTTTTACTCCGCAGGGCAATCAGCCCCAGCATTTT	CASSFTPQGNQPQHF
TRBV27	NA	TRBJ2-7	TRBD2	TGTGCCAGCAGTTTATTGGTTGCGGGAGGGAAGGTAGGAGAGCAGTACTTC	CASSLLVAGGKVGEQYF
TRBV19	NA	TRBJ2-1	TRBD2	TGTGCCAGTAGTATAGATCGGGAGGGGTACAATGAGCAGTTCTTC	CASSIDREGYNEQFF
TRBV16	NA	TRBJ2-7	NA	TGTGCCAGCAGCCAAAAAGGAGGTCGCGAGCAGTACTTC	CASSQKGGREQYF
TRBV2	NA	TRBJ1-1	NA	TGTGCCAGCAAAGGGGCCCGGGACACCGAAGCTTTCTTT	CASKGARDTEAFF
TRBV4-3	NA	TRBJ2-1	TRBD1	TGCGCCAGCAGCCAAGACCCTTTGGGACAGGGCTCCTACAATGAGCAGTTCTTC	CASSQDPLGQGSYNEQFF
TRBV4-1	NA	TRBJ1-4	NA	TGCGCCAGCAGCCAAGATCAGTATCAGGGTATGGAAAAACTGTTTTTT	CASSQDQYQGMEKLFF
TRBV5-5	NA	TRBJ1-2	NA	TGTGCCAGCAGCTTGTTTTCCGGGACTCACTATGGCTACACCTTC	CASSLFSGTHYGYTF
TRBV30	NA	TRBJ1-1	NA	TGTGCCTGGAGGACTTTGAACACTGAAGCTTTCTTT	CAWRTLNTEAFF
TRBV11-3	NA	TRBJ2-7	NA	TGTGCCAGCAGTTCTGCGGGACTCGCCTCCTACGAGCAGTACTTC	CASSSAGLASYEQYF
TRBV7-9	NA	TRBJ2-3	NA	TGTGCCAGCAGCCTCCCCAGGGGCACAGATACGCAGTATTTT	CASSLPRGTDTQYF
TRBV6-5	NA	TRBJ2-7	TRBD1	TGTGCCAGCAGTTACGGGTCGGGACAGGGAATTCAGCAGTACTTC	CASSYGSGQGIQQYF
TRBV2	NA	TRBJ2-1	NA	TGTGCCAGCAGTGTGGGGGGTAACAATGAGCAGTTCTTC	CASSVGGNNEQFF
TRBV29-1	NA	TRBJ1-1	TRBD1	TGCAGCGTTGAAGTACAAGGGGACAGCAAGGGACCGAACACTGAAGCTTTCTTT	CSVEVQGDSKGPNTEAFF
TRBV7-7	NA	TRBJ2-3	NA	TGTGCTAGCCCCCATCCGCAGTATTTT	CASPHPQYF
TRBV13	NA	TRBJ2-1	TRBD2	TGTGCCAGCAGCCCGACGGGACTAGCGGGAAGTGAGCAGTTCTTC	CASSPTGLAGSEQFF
TRBV30	NA	TRBJ2-5	TRBD2	TGTGCCTGGAGTGCACCAACTAGCGGGAGTAAGACCCAGTACTTC	CAWSAPTSGSKTQYF
TRBV2	once	TRBJ2-5	NA	TGTGCCAGCAGTATGTCGGGTGGGGAGACCCAGTACTTC	CASSMSGGETQYF
TRBV11-2	NA	TRBJ2-3	NA	TGTGCCAGCAGCTTGAGTCGAGATACGCAGTATTTT	CASSLSRDTQYF
TRBV6-5	NA	TRBJ2-5	TRBD2	TGTGCCAGCAGTGGGACTAGCGGGAGTCAGGAGACCCAGTACTTC	CASSGTSGSQETQYF
TRBV19	few	TRBJ1-5	TRBD1	TGTGCCAGTACCCTGGGACAGTCAAGGTGGCCCCAGCATTTT	CASTLGQSRWPQHF
TRBV14	NA	TRBJ2-7	NA	TGTGCCAGCAGCCAACCCAGCTACGAGCAGTACTTC	CASSQPSYEQYF
TRBV7-8	NA	TRBJ2-7	TRBD2	TGTGCCAGCAGCTACCGGACTAGCGGATCCTACGAGCAGTACTTC	CASSYRTSGSYEQYF
TRBV30	once	TRBJ1-4	NA	TGTGCCTGGAATCAGGGGTTTGATGAAAAACTGTTTTTT	CAWNQGFDEKLFF
TRBV27	NA	TRBJ2-2	NA	TGTGCCAGCATAGGTGGGAGCAGTACCGGGGAGCTGTTTTTT	CASIGGSSTGELFF
TRBV5-1	NA	TRBJ1-2	NA	TGCGCCAGCAGCTTGAATGAGGGGAGGGGTGGCTACACCTTC	CASSLNEGRGGYTF
TRBV6-5	NA	TRBJ2-7	TRBD1	TGTGCCAGCAGAACACAGGGGGTCTACGAGCAGTACTTC	CASRTQGVYEQYF
TRBV4-3	NA	TRBJ2-3	TRBD1	TGCGCCAGCAGCCAAGATTTTGGGACAGCCTTCACAGATACGCAGTATTTT	CASSQDFGTAFTDTQYF
TRBV9	NA	TRBJ2-7	TRBD1	TGTGCCAGCAGCGCCCGACAGGGGGCCACCTACGAGCAGTACTTC	CASSARQGATYEQYF
TRBV29-1	NA	TRBJ1-2	TRBD1	TGCAGCGCTCTAAACTTAACAGGGGTTGGCTACACCTTC	CSALNLTGVGYTF
TRBV9	NA	TRBJ2-7	TRBD1	TGTGCCAGCAGCGGGGACAGGCAGTACTTC	CASSGDRQYF
TRBV19	NA	TRBJ2-5	TRBD2	TGTGCCAGTAGTATAGATTCTCTAGCGGGAGCTGAGACCCAGTACTTC	CASSIDSLAGAETQYF
TRBV5-4	once	TRBJ2-1	TRBD1	TGTGCCAGCAGGTTGACAGGGGGCCGGAACAATGAGCAGTTCTTC	CASRLTGGRNNEQFF
TRBV10-3	NA	TRBJ1-1	NA	TGTGCCATCACTAAACAGGTCAGGGACACTGAAGCTTTCTTT	CAITKQVRDTEAFF
TRBV7-2	NA	TRBJ2-3	TRBD2	TGTGCCAGCATAAGCGGGAGAGTTGGAGATACGCAGTATTTT	CASISGRVGDTQYF
TRBV27	NA	TRBJ2-7	NA	TGTGCCAGCAGGGAGACAGGTGGAGACTACGAGCAGTACTTC	CASRETGGDYEQYF
TRBV13	NA	TRBJ1-2	TRBD1	TGTGCCAGCACCCTAGGACAGGGCTATGGCTACACCTTC	CASTLGQGYGYTF